Each of the 10 T cell receptor beta chains below was sequenced from the same sample in a study of type 1 regulatory T cells. For these receptors, no antigen is known. In TCRdb, the reads were re-called with MiXCR into one record per CDR3 protein. The sample lists 14,000 to 15,000 distinct CDR3 sequences; about an eighth were seen once. The specimen was cultured T cells, either the whole culture or a sorted T cell fraction (not recorded which). The receptors were sampled from a human donor in good health.

This clonotype was seen only a few times. This chain joins TRBV7-2 and TRBJ2-2, with D perhaps TRBD1 (5 bases). There are 15 residues in the CDR3. Per germline, CDR1 SGHTA and CDR2 FQGNSA. V dropped 1 base and J dropped 3 bases, with 9 bases sitting between them. The CDR3, as DNA: TGTGCCAGCAGCTTAGTGGGGCTAGACACCGGGGAGCTGTTTTTT. Translation gives CASSLVGLDTGELFF.

This clonotype has ten or more counts. The chain employs TRBV10-3 and TRBJ2-2, with a weak D call TRBD2 (5 bases). Germline CDR1 is ENHRY and CDR2 is SYGVKD. CDR3 length equals 13 residues. The germline V and J ends were trimmed by 3 bases and 7 bases, with 9 bases remaining between them. The CDR3 region has the DNA TGTGCCATCAGTGATCTTGCGGGCGGGGAGCTGTTTTTT. Translating it yields CAISDLAGGELFF.

This clonotype was seen ten or more times. The chain joins TRBV7-2 to TRBJ2-5; D is uncertain. CDR1 and CDR2 (germline): SGHTA, FQGNSA. V lost 5 bases, J lost 5 bases, and 9 bases lay in between. This CDR3 contains 12 residues. The CDR3, as DNA: TGTGCCAGCAGCCCCGGTCGGGAGACCCAGTACTTC. Translation: CASSPGRETQYF.

This clonotype was picked up many times. The rearrangement uses TRBV18 and TRBJ1-2; no clear D. Germline CDR1 KGHSH, CDR2 LQKENI. The length of the CDR3 is 14 residues. V was trimmed by 0 bases and J by 0 bases, leaving 5 bases between them. CDR3: CASSPPIANYGYTF. CDR3 in DNA: TGTGCCAGCTCACCACCGATCGCTAACTATGGCTACACCTTC.

There are a few counts of this clonotype. V is TRBV9 and J is TRBJ2-2; D is unresolved. CDR1 is SGDLS, CDR2 YYNGEE, per germline. Trimming took 1 base from V and 6 from J, leaving 7 bases between them. CDR3 length: 13 residues. The CDR3 sequence: CASSVTPSGELFF. Written as DNA, the CDR3 is TGTGCCAGCAGCGTAACACCCTCCGGGGAGCTGTTTTTT.

The rearrangement links TRBV18 to TRBJ2-3, with TRBD1 as a possible D gene (6 bases). The germline CDR1 and CDR2 sequences are KGHSH and LQKENI. V was pared by 3 bases and J by 2 bases, with 15 bases between. The CDR3 runs to 16 residues. CDR3 sequence: CASSPYRQEATDTQYF. The CDR3 DNA sequence: TGTGCCAGCTCACCCTACCGACAGGAGGCCACAGATACGCAGTATTTT.

This clonotype showed up just a few times. The V gene is TRBV20-1, the J gene TRBJ2-7; D remains ambiguous. Trimming stripped 3 bases from V and 3 bases from J, with 6 bases between. The CDR3 runs 11 residues. The V gene's germline CDR1 is DFQATT and CDR2 SNEGSKA (reference sequence). This CDR3 reads CSARKSYEQYF. CDR3 coding DNA: TGCAGTGCTAGGAAGAGCTACGAGCAGTACTTC.

In this sample, this clonotype turned up a few times. This chain links TRBV27 with TRBJ1-3; tentatively, D is TRBD1 (5 bases). CDR3 length: 15 residues. The V gene's germline CDR1 is MNHEY and CDR2 SMNVEV (reference sequence). Trimming left V 2 bases short and J 4 bases short, with 12 bases between. The CDR3 region is CASSLNPGSGNTIYF. CDR3 nucleotides: TGTGCCAGCAGTTTAAATCCAGGGTCCGGAAACACCATATATTTT.

This clonotype was detected many times. This rearrangement joins TRBV18 to TRBJ2-3; D is ambiguous. Germline-derived CDR1 and CDR2 are KGHSH and LQKENI. Trimming removed 4 bases at V and 0 bases at J, with 8 bases between. CDR3 length equals 14 residues. The CDR3 protein is CASSLIRSTDTQYF. The CDR3 DNA reads TGTGCCAGCTCACTTATCAGAAGCACAGATACGCAGTATTTT.

This clonotype appeared many times. This chain uses TRBV7-9 with TRBJ2-5; possible D gene TRBD2, 6 bases. The V gene lost 6 bases and the J gene lost 5 bases, with 13 bases spanning the gap. The germline CDR1 and CDR2 sequences are SEHNR and FQNEAQ (reference sequence). CDR3 length: 13 residues. CDR3 bases: TGTGCCAGCAGTCCCCGCCGGGGGGAGACCCAGTACTTC. This gives the protein CASSPRRGETQYF. Full variable domain (rest looked up from reference TRBV7-9 and TRBJ2-5): DTGVSQNPRHKITKRGQNVTFRCDPISEHNRLYWYRQTLGQGPEFLTYFQNEAQLEKSRLLSDRFSAERPKGSFSTLEIQRTEQGDSAMYLCASSPRRGETQYFGPGTRLLVL.